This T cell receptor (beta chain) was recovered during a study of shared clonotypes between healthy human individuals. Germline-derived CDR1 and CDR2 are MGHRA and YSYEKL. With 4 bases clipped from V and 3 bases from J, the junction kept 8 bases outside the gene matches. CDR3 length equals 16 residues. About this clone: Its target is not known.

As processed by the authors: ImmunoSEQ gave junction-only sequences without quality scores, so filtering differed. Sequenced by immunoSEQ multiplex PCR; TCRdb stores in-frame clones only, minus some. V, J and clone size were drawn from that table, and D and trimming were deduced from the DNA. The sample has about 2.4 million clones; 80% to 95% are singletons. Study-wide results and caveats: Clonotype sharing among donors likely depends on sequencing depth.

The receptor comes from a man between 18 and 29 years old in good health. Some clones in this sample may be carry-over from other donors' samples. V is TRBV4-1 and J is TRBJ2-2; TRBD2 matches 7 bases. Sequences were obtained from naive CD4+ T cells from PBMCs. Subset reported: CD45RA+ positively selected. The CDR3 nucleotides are TGCGCCAGCAGCCCAGCGGGGCGAAGCGACACCGGGGAGCTGTTTTTT. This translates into CASSPAGRSDTGELFF.